What follows is one T cell receptor (beta chain) and its context. CDR1 is SGHDN, CDR2 FVKESK, per germline. V gave up 1 base and J gave up 0 bases; unmatched junction bases: 6. The length of the CDR3 is 17 residues. The data were obtained in a study of blood T cell repertoires in COVID-19. Study overall: The United States, Italy and Spain provided the acute and convalescent COVID-19 samples. T cells, B-cell-depleted T cells, or PBMCs provided the cDNA or gDNA that served as material.

In the authors' methods: Amplification from reference gene primers served as the basis for estimated nucleated cell counts. Sequenced by immunoSEQ multiplex PCR; TCRdb stores in-frame clones only, minus some. D and trimming were read from the DNA, whereas the V and J calls and clone size are those reported in that table. This sample yields 200,000 to 300,000 clones, of which about 87% are seen a single time; less than 5% belongs to the top ten. The sequenced sample was peripheral blood. The sequence was obtained from a man aged 60-69 years who had recovered from COVID-19. This sequence joins TRBV14 and TRBJ1-2, with 9 bases fitting TRBD1. CDR3 in amino acids: CASSQVGTGIANYGYTF. In nucleotides, the CDR3 is TGTGCCAGCAGCCAAGTTGGGACAGGGATAGCTAACTATGGCTACACCTTC.